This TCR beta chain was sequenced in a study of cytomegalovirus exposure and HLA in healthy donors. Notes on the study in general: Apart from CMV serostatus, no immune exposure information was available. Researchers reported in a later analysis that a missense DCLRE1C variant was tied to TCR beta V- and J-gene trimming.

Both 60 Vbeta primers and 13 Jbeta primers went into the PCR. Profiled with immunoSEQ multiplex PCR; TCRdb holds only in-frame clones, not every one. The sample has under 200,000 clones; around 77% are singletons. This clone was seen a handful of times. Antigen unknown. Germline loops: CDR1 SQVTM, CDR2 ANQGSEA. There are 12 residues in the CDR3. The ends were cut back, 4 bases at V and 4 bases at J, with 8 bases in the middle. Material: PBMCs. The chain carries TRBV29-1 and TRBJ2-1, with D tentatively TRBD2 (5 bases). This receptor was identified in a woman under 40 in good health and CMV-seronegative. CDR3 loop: CSVGELYNEQFF. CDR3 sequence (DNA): TGCAGCGTTGGGGAGCTTTACAATGAGCAGTTCTTC.